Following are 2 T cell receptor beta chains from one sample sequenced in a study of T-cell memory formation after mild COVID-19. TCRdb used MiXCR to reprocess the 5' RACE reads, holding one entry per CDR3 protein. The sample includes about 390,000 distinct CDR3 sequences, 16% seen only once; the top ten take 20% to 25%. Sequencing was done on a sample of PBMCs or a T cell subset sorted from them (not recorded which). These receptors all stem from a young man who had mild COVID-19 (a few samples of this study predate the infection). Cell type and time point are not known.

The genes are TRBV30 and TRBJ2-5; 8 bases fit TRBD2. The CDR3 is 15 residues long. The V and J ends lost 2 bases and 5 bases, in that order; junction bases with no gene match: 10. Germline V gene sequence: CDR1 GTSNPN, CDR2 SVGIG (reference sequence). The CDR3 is CAWSLRAGAGETQYF. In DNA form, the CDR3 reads TGTGCCTGGAGTTTACGAGCGGGGGCCGGGGAGACCCAGTACTTC.

The CDR3 spells CASSSGLLYEQYF. The CDR3 coding sequence is TGTGCCAGCTCTTCGGGACTTCTCTACGAGCAGTACTTC. The J gene is TRBJ2-7, the V gene TRBV18, with D perhaps TRBD2 (6 bases). Trimming cost V 6 bases and J 3 bases, with 12 bases left between them. Germline V lookup: CDR1 KGHSH, CDR2 LQKENI. This CDR3 comprises 13 residues.